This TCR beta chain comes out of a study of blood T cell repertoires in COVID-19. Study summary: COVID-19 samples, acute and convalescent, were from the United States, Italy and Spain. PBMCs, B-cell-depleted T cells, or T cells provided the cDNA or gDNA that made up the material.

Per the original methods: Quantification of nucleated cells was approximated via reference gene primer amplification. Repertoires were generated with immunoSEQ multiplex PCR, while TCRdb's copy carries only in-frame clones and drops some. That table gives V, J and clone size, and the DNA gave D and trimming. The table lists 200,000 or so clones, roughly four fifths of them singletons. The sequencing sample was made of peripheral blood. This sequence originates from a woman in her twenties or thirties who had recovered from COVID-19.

The CDR3 spells CASSPPGVGSTEAFF. The CDR3 DNA reads TGTGCCAGCAGCCCTCCAGGGGTGGGGAGCACTGAAGCTTTCTTT. The chain uses TRBV11-2 and TRBJ1-1; D is perhaps TRBD1 (6 bases). This CDR3 region has 15 residues. The germline V gene has CDR1 SGHAT and CDR2 FQNNGV. V lost 5 bases and J 4 bases, leaving 17 bases between the germline ends.